This T cell receptor (beta chain) stems from a study of cytomegalovirus exposure and HLA in healthy donors. The CDR3 covers 17 residues. Per germline, CDR1 SEHNR and CDR2 FQNEAQ (reference sequence). Losses at the gene ends were 7 bases for V and 5 bases for J; bases not matched to a gene: 15. It was the roughly 130-subject validation cohort, separate from the approximately 700-subject first cohort, to which the donors belonged. Sequencing used immunoSEQ multiplex PCR; TCRdb keeps in-frame clones, though not all of them. The table has about 150,000 clones, 90% seen once. This clonotype was obtained from a woman aged 25 to 39 in good health and CMV-seropositive. What was sequenced was PBMCs. This chain joins TRBV7-9 and TRBJ2-7; the match to TRBD2 covers 12 bases. CDR3 nucleotides: TGTGCCAGCACCCAAACCCTGACTAGCGGGAGATGGGACGAGCAGTACTTC. This codes for CASTQTLTSGRWDEQYF. Variable domain in full (rest from reference TRBV7-9 and TRBJ2-7): DTGVSQNPRHKITKRGQNVTFRCDPISEHNRLYWYRQTLGQGPEFLTYFQNEAQLEKSRLLSDRFSAERPKGSFSTLEIQRTEQGDSAMYLCASTQTLTSGRWDEQYFGPGTRLTVT.